This TCR beta chain emerged from a study of CD8+ T cells in alopecia areata. Germline CDR1 is MGHDK and CDR2 is SYGVNS. Deletions cut 2 bases from V and 4 bases from J, with 6 bases between. This CDR3 contains 13 residues. The sequencing template was cDNA reverse transcribed from extracted RNA. Method: immunoSEQ multiplex PCR; TCRdb's copy keeps in-frame clones and lacks some. The repertoire holds some 99,000 clones, under 45% seen once, with almost 0.8% in the top ten. In alopecia areata patients, both lesional scalp punch biopsies and peripheral blood were collected. This clonotype originated in a human donor with alopecia areata. This sequence joins TRBV25-1 and TRBJ2-1; D ambiguous. The sample comprised CD4+ T cells sorted from blood. In nucleotides, the CDR3 is TGTGCCAGCAGTGAAAAGGAGTACAATGAGCAGTTCTTC. Translating it yields CASSEKEYNEQFF.